Listed below are T cell receptor beta chains from one sample, sequenced in a study of blood T cells in healthy people across ages. TCRdb analysed the 5' RACE reads with MiXCR anew, one entry per CDR3 protein. Of nearly 800,000 distinct CDR3 sequences listed, more than 50% are singletons. The sample comprised blood. The receptors were gathered from a man aged 40-49 years in good health. Both conserved end residues are part of each CDR3. The order of the fields is V gene, clone size, J gene, D gene, CDR3 DNA, CDR3 protein. A D gene is named only where the DNA matches it firmly. Rows give clone size only sometimes, using once, few, many, or a class for an expanded clone.

V gene: TRBV7-3
clone size: few
J gene: TRBJ1-2
D gene: -
CDR3 DNA: TGTGCCAGCAGCCCTCTCGACAGCCTGAAGACTAACTATGGCTACACCTTC
CDR3 protein: CASSPLDSLKTNYGYTF

V gene: TRBV20-1
clone size: -
J gene: TRBJ2-7
D gene: TRBD1
CDR3 DNA: TGCAGTGCTAGCTCCGACAGGGCGTCGGGGGAGCAGTACTTC
CDR3 protein: CSASSDRASGEQYF

V gene: TRBV12-3/TRBV12-4
clone size: once
J gene: TRBJ1-2
D gene: -
CDR3 DNA: TGTGCCAGCAGTTTACTAGGGTTCGGCGGCTACACCTTC
CDR3 protein: CASSLLGFGGYTF

V gene: TRBV20-1
clone size: few
J gene: TRBJ2-1
D gene: -
CDR3 DNA: TGCAGTGCTAGGGAGGCCGGAAACAATGAGCAGTTCTTC
CDR3 protein: CSAREAGNNEQFF

V gene: TRBV11-2
clone size: many
J gene: TRBJ2-1
D gene: -
CDR3 DNA: TGTGCCAGCAGCTTTACGGGGCAGGGGGAGCAGTTCTTC
CDR3 protein: CASSFTGQGEQFF

V gene: TRBV20-1
clone size: many
J gene: TRBJ2-1
D gene: TRBD2
CDR3 DNA: TGCAGTGCTAGTGCCCTCAGGACTAGCGGATGGACAGATGAGCAGTTCTTC
CDR3 protein: CSASALRTSGWTDEQFF

V gene: TRBV5-1
clone size: -
J gene: TRBJ2-7
D gene: -
CDR3 DNA: TGCGCCAGCAGCTCCTCTCTATCGGGGACGGTTACCTACGAGCAGTACTTC
CDR3 protein: CASSSSLSGTVTYEQYF

V gene: TRBV20-1
clone size: -
J gene: TRBJ1-2
D gene: TRBD1
CDR3 DNA: TGCAGTGCCGCACAGGGGATGAGGGGCTACACCTTC
CDR3 protein: CSAAQGMRGYTF

V gene: TRBV5-1
clone size: -
J gene: TRBJ1-2
D gene: -
CDR3 DNA: TGCGCCAGCAGCTTGGGTACGGCAGGGTTGTTGCATGGCTACACCTTC
CDR3 protein: CASSLGTAGLLHGYTF

V gene: TRBV20-1
clone size: few
J gene: TRBJ2-5
D gene: -
CDR3 DNA: TGCAGTGCTCAACTAGGGGTTTTCCAAGAGACCCAGTACTTC
CDR3 protein: CSAQLGVFQETQYF

V gene: TRBV5-1
clone size: -
J gene: TRBJ2-5
D gene: TRBD2
CDR3 DNA: TGCGCCAGCAGCTCGAGGGGGACTAGCGTCTCCGGGACCCAGTACTTC
CDR3 protein: CASSSRGTSVSGTQYF

V gene: TRBV29-1
clone size: few
J gene: TRBJ2-7
D gene: -
CDR3 DNA: TGCAGCGTTATGCCCAGTACCTACGAGCAGTACTTC
CDR3 protein: CSVMPSTYEQYF

V gene: TRBV5-6
clone size: -
J gene: TRBJ1-2
D gene: TRBD1
CDR3 DNA: TGTGCCAGCAGCTTGGATGGACAGGCTAGGTACTATGGCTACACCTTC
CDR3 protein: CASSLDGQARYYGYTF

V gene: TRBV20-1
clone size: -
J gene: TRBJ1-5
D gene: -
CDR3 DNA: TGCAGTGCTCACAGCCGGAGCGGGGGCCGCGTAAGCAATCAGCCCCAGCATTTT
CDR3 protein: CSAHSRSGGRVSNQPQHF

V gene: TRBV7-2
clone size: few
J gene: TRBJ2-1
D gene: -
CDR3 DNA: TGTGCCAGCAGCTTTGATAAGGTCAATGAGCAGTTCTTC
CDR3 protein: CASSFDKVNEQFF

V gene: TRBV7-2
clone size: -
J gene: TRBJ1-5
D gene: -
CDR3 DNA: TGTGCCAGCAGCACCTCCGGGAATCAGCCCCAGCATTTT
CDR3 protein: CASSTSGNQPQHF

V gene: TRBV12-3/TRBV12-4
clone size: -
J gene: TRBJ1-5
D gene: -
CDR3 DNA: TGTGCCAGCAGTTTGGGTAGGGGGTATTATCAGCCCCAGCATTTT
CDR3 protein: CASSLGRGYYQPQHF

V gene: TRBV20-1
clone size: -
J gene: TRBJ2-5
D gene: TRBD2
CDR3 DNA: TGCAGTGCTAGGCGGGGGGGTAGGAGGGAGACCCAGTACTTC
CDR3 protein: CSARRGGRRETQYF

V gene: TRBV4-2
clone size: -
J gene: TRBJ1-1
D gene: -
CDR3 DNA: TGTGCCAGCAGCGGTGACATGAACACTGAAGCTTTCTTT
CDR3 protein: CASSGDMNTEAFF

V gene: TRBV20-1
clone size: -
J gene: TRBJ2-3
D gene: -
CDR3 DNA: TGCAGTGCCCTCGATGCAGGGGTGACAGATACGCAGTATTTT
CDR3 protein: CSALDAGVTDTQYF

V gene: TRBV29-1
clone size: many
J gene: TRBJ2-1
D gene: -
CDR3 DNA: TGCAGCGTTGAACTAGGGGTCAATGAGCAGTTCTTC
CDR3 protein: CSVELGVNEQFF

V gene: TRBV9
clone size: -
J gene: TRBJ2-6
D gene: -
CDR3 DNA: TGTGCCAGCAGCGTATACGACGCGCCGATCTCTGGGGCCAACGTCCTGACTTTC
CDR3 protein: CASSVYDAPISGANVLTF

V gene: TRBV2
clone size: -
J gene: TRBJ2-7
D gene: -
CDR3 DNA: TGTGCCAGCAGTGGACTTCCGGGACTGCGATTTAGCGAGCAGTACTTC
CDR3 protein: CASSGLPGLRFSEQYF

V gene: TRBV12-3/TRBV12-4
clone size: -
J gene: TRBJ2-2
D gene: TRBD2
CDR3 DNA: TGTGCCAGCAGTTCAGGACTAGCGGGGGGAACACTTTACACCGGGGAGCCGTTTTTT
CDR3 protein: CASSSGLAGGTLYTGEPFF

V gene: TRBV20-1
clone size: many
J gene: TRBJ2-5
D gene: -
CDR3 DNA: TGCAGTGCTAGCCAAGGTTTTGGGACCCAGTACTTC
CDR3 protein: CSASQGFGTQYF

V gene: TRBV7-6
clone size: -
J gene: TRBJ2-7
D gene: -
CDR3 DNA: TGTGCCAGCAGCCCAGAGGGGGGCCTTATCCGCGAGCAGTACTTC
CDR3 protein: CASSPEGGLIREQYF

V gene: TRBV20-1
clone size: -
J gene: TRBJ2-7
D gene: -
CDR3 DNA: TGCAGTGCTAGAGAAGGTAGCGGCCACGGAGCCCCCTACGAGCAGTACTTC
CDR3 protein: CSAREGSGHGAPYEQYF

V gene: TRBV5-1
clone size: -
J gene: TRBJ1-4
D gene: -
CDR3 DNA: TGCGCCAGCAGCTTGGCAGGACTCCAGAGAGGTGAAAAACTGTTTTTT
CDR3 protein: CASSLAGLQRGEKLFF

V gene: TRBV6-5
clone size: -
J gene: TRBJ2-3
D gene: TRBD2
CDR3 DNA: TGTGCCAGCAGTTTAGCGGGCTACACAGATACGCAGTATTTT
CDR3 protein: CASSLAGYTDTQYF

V gene: TRBV7-2
clone size: -
J gene: TRBJ2-5
D gene: -
CDR3 DNA: TGTGCCAGCAGCTCCACTTTTCGGGAGACCCAGTACTTC
CDR3 protein: CASSSTFRETQYF

V gene: TRBV3-1
clone size: few
J gene: TRBJ2-7
D gene: -
CDR3 DNA: TGTGCCAGCAGCTACTTCCCACCTTATTCCTACGAGCAGTACTTC
CDR3 protein: CASSYFPPYSYEQYF

V gene: TRBV27
clone size: -
J gene: TRBJ1-5
D gene: TRBD1
CDR3 DNA: TGTGCCAGCAGTCCCTTCCGGGACAGGGGCCATCAGCCCCAGCATTTT
CDR3 protein: CASSPFRDRGHQPQHF

V gene: TRBV20-1
clone size: -
J gene: TRBJ1-1
D gene: -
CDR3 DNA: TGCAGTGCTAGAGATCACGACAGAGTGAACACTGAAGCTTTCTTT
CDR3 protein: CSARDHDRVNTEAFF

V gene: TRBV20-1
clone size: -
J gene: TRBJ1-1
D gene: -
CDR3 DNA: TGCAGTGCTAGTGCCCAGAGATTGAACACTGAAGCTTTCTTT
CDR3 protein: CSASAQRLNTEAFF

V gene: TRBV25-1
clone size: -
J gene: TRBJ1-2
D gene: -
CDR3 DNA: TGTGCCAGCAGTGCCCCAATGCCCCGTTCGGAGGGCTACACCTTC
CDR3 protein: CASSAPMPRSEGYTF

V gene: TRBV7-2
clone size: many
J gene: TRBJ2-3
D gene: TRBD2
CDR3 DNA: TGTGCCAGCAGCTTAAGCGGGAGTGTGGGGGATACGCAGTATTTT
CDR3 protein: CASSLSGSVGDTQYF

V gene: TRBV28
clone size: once
J gene: TRBJ2-7
D gene: TRBD1
CDR3 DNA: TGTGCCACAGACCGGGACAGGGTCCACGAGCAGTACTTC
CDR3 protein: CATDRDRVHEQYF

V gene: TRBV12-3/TRBV12-4
clone size: -
J gene: TRBJ2-1
D gene: -
CDR3 DNA: TGTGCCAGCAGTTTCGAGCGCGTCGGTACCAACAATGAGCAGTTCTTC
CDR3 protein: CASSFERVGTNNEQFF

V gene: TRBV14
clone size: -
J gene: TRBJ2-4
D gene: TRBD2
CDR3 DNA: TGTGCCAGCAGCCAAGTACAAGCGGGATACGCTGGTAGGGAGCAGTACTTC
CDR3 protein: CASSQVQAGYAGREQYF

V gene: TRBV11-1
clone size: -
J gene: TRBJ2-6
D gene: -
CDR3 DNA: TGTGCCAGCAGCTTAGAGAGCGCCTCTGGGGCCAACGTCCTGACTTTC
CDR3 protein: CASSLESASGANVLTF

V gene: TRBV20-1
clone size: few
J gene: TRBJ1-4
D gene: -
CDR3 DNA: TGCAGTGTCCCCCATGTTGAAAAGCTGTTTTTT
CDR3 protein: CSVPHVEKLFF

V gene: TRBV7-3
clone size: few
J gene: TRBJ2-1
D gene: TRBD2
CDR3 DNA: TGTGCCAGCAGGATGACGGGAGGGAATGAGCAGTTCTTC
CDR3 protein: CASRMTGGNEQFF

V gene: TRBV4-2
clone size: once
J gene: TRBJ2-7
D gene: -
CDR3 DNA: TGTGCCAGCAGCCAAGATCGGGCCCGTGGCAACGAGCAGTACTTC
CDR3 protein: CASSQDRARGNEQYF

V gene: TRBV12-3/TRBV12-4
clone size: many
J gene: TRBJ2-4
D gene: TRBD2
CDR3 DNA: TGTGCCAGCAGTTCAGCGGGAGTTGGGAACATTCAGTACTTC
CDR3 protein: CASSSAGVGNIQYF

V gene: TRBV7-2
clone size: few
J gene: TRBJ1-5
D gene: -
CDR3 DNA: TGTGCCAGCAGCTCCACGTGGGATCAGCCCCAGCATTTT
CDR3 protein: CASSSTWDQPQHF

V gene: TRBV9
clone size: few
J gene: TRBJ1-2
D gene: -
CDR3 DNA: TGTGCCAGCGGTCCAGGCTACACCTTC
CDR3 protein: CASGPGYTF

V gene: TRBV20-1
clone size: -
J gene: TRBJ2-5
D gene: TRBD1
CDR3 DNA: TGCAGTGCTACCCTTCCCGGGACAGCCAAAGAGACCCAGTACTTC
CDR3 protein: CSATLPGTAKETQYF

V gene: TRBV14
clone size: -
J gene: TRBJ1-6
D gene: TRBD1
CDR3 DNA: TGTGCCAGCAGCGCGGGACAGTTGAAATATAATTCACCCCTCCACTTT
CDR3 protein: CASSAGQLKYNSPLHF

V gene: TRBV7-3
clone size: -
J gene: TRBJ1-6
D gene: -
CDR3 DNA: TGTGCCAGCAGCTTAAATCGGGCATTGAGCTCCTATAATTCACCCCTCCACTTT
CDR3 protein: CASSLNRALSSYNSPLHF

V gene: TRBV7-2
clone size: -
J gene: TRBJ1-5
D gene: -
CDR3 DNA: TGTGCCAGCAGCTTAAAGTCTTCGCGGCTACAGCCCCAGCATTTT
CDR3 protein: CASSLKSSRLQPQHF

V gene: TRBV4-1
clone size: few
J gene: TRBJ1-1
D gene: -
CDR3 DNA: TGCGCCAGCAGCCCCCCCGCGGAACTGAGAACTTTTGCTGGAGCTTTCTTT
CDR3 protein: CASSPPAELRTFAGAFF

V gene: TRBV7-2
clone size: -
J gene: TRBJ2-7
D gene: -
CDR3 DNA: TGTGCCAGCAGCTTAGTAAGGTACTACGAGCAGTACTTC
CDR3 protein: CASSLVRYYEQYF

V gene: TRBV6-5
clone size: -
J gene: TRBJ2-1
D gene: -
CDR3 DNA: TGTGCCAGCAGTTACGGGCCCTCCTCCTACAATGAGCAGTTCTTC
CDR3 protein: CASSYGPSSYNEQFF